Reported below is one TCR beta chain. Its antigen is unknown. This entry comes from a study of T-cell memory formation after mild COVID-19. Regarding the study as a whole: CD4/CD8 balance characterized clones contracting day 15 to 85, and CD4+ skew characterized later expanders. Chiefly within CM and EM were the contracting CD4+ clones; CD8+ ones were within EMRA.

The germline gives CDR1 MDHEN, CDR2 SYDVKM. The length of the CDR3 is 16 residues. V lost 5 bases to trimming and J lost 2 bases; unmatched junction nucleotides: 10. Using its own MiXCR run on the 5' RACE reads, TCRdb lists one record per CDR3 protein. The sample records about half a million distinct CDR3 sequences, over 15% being singletons. Material for sequencing was PBMCs or a T cell subset sorted from them (not recorded which). The chain couples TRBV28 to TRBJ2-7; TRBD2 matches 9 bases. The TCR sequence derives from an adult woman who had mild COVID-19 (a few samples of this study predate the infection). Cell type and time point are not known. CDR3 in DNA: TGTGCCAGCAGTCCCCTCCGCGGGGGGGTCCCCTACGAGCAGTACTTC. Protein sequence: CASSPLRGGVPYEQYF.